These 7 T cell receptor beta chains came from one sample sequenced in a study of blood T cell repertoires in COVID-19. Some clones are missing from TCRdb's copy, which holds only in-frame ones; the method was immunoSEQ multiplex PCR. The data show approximately 190,000 clones, with roughly 85% seen just once and 4.5% to 6.5% held by the top ten. What was sequenced was peripheral blood. All receptors derive from a woman aged 25 to 45 with acute or convalescent COVID-19.

The chain combines TRBV12-3 or TRBV12-4 with TRBJ1-2; unclear D gene. There are 12 residues in the CDR3. The germline V and J ends were trimmed by 7 bases and 6 bases, with 12 bases remaining between them. The CDR3 is CASTAGADGYTF. CDR3 nucleotide sequence: TGTGCCAGCACCGCGGGTGCCGATGGCTACACCTTC.

This rearrangement joins TRBV5-1 to TRBJ1-4; D may be TRBD1 (5 bases). Trimming shortened V by 4 bases and J by 5 bases, and 12 bases separated the two germline ends. This CDR3 contains 14 residues. Per the germline V gene, CDR1 is SGHRS and CDR2 is YFSETQ. The CDR3, as DNA: TGCGCCAGCAGCCCGACAGTAGAGAATGAAAAACTGTTTTTT. This gives the protein CASSPTVENEKLFF.

This clone is large. Other DNA sequences within the sample encode an identical CDR3. The chain carries TRBV9 and TRBJ2-7, with D tentatively TRBD1 (5 bases). The V end was cut by 0 bases, the J end by 2 bases, with 9 bases between. CDR1 is SGDLS and CDR2 is YYNGEE in the germline V gene. There are 14 residues in the CDR3. The CDR3: CASSVGQGTYEQYF. The DNA of the CDR3 is TGTGCCAGCAGCGTAGGTCAGGGAACCTACGAGCAGTACTTC.

The chain couples TRBV13 to TRBJ1-5, with 7 bases that match TRBD1. The junction had 8 bases not matched to a gene; V was cut back by 9 bases and J by 6 bases. Germline-derived CDR1 and CDR2 are PRHDT and FYEKMQ (reference sequence). The CDR3 contains 13 residues. CDR3 amino acids: CASTKGAGQPQHF. The CDR3 DNA follows: TGTGCCAGTACTAAGGGGGCAGGTCAGCCCCAGCATTTT.

The V gene is TRBV29-1, the J gene TRBJ1-2, with D unclear. CDR3 length equals 14 residues. V was pared by 2 bases and J by 1 base, with 11 bases between. The V gene's germline CDR1 is SQVTM and CDR2 ANQGSEA. In nucleotides, the CDR3 is TGCAGCGTTGAAAGCCCCTCCCTTAACTATGGCTACACCTTC. It codes for CSVESPSLNYGYTF.

The chain is built from TRBV7-9 and TRBJ2-7, with 7 nucleotides matching TRBD2. There are 15 residues in the CDR3. The V and J ends lost 1 base and 2 bases, in that order; junction bases with no gene match: 5. The germline gives CDR1 SEHNR, CDR2 FQNEAQ (reference sequence). The CDR3 spells CASSLGASGTYEQYF. The CDR3 nucleotides read TGTGCCAGCAGCTTAGGGGCTAGCGGAACCTACGAGCAGTACTTC.

The chain links TRBV7-8 to TRBJ1-2; perhaps TRBD1 as D (5 bases). The V end was cut by 5 bases, the J end by 3 bases, with 13 bases between. The CDR3 spans 14 residues. Germline CDR1 SGHVS, CDR2 FQNEAQ. CDR3: CASSQEGRDYGYTF. The CDR3 DNA reads as TGTGCCAGCAGCCAGGAGGGACGGGACTATGGCTACACCTTC. Filled out from reference TRBV7-8 and TRBJ1-2, the complete variable domain reads GAGVSQSPRYKVAKRGQDVALRCDPISGHVSLFWYQQALGQGPEFLTYFQNEAQLDKSGLPSDRFFAERPEGSVSTLKIQRTQQEDSAVYLCASSQEGRDYGYTFGSGTRLTVV.